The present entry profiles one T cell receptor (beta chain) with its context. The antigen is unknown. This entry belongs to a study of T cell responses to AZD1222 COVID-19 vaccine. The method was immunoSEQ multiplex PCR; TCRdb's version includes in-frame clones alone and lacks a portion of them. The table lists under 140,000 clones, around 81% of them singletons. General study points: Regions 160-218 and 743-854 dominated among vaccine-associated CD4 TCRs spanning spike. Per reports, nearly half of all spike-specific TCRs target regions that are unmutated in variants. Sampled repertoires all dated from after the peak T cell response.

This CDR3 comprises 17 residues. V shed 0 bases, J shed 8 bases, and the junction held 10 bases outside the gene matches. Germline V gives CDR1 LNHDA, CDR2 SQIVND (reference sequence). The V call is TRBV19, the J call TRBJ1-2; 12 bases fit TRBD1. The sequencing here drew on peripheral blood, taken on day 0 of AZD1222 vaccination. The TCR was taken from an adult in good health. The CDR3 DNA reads TGTGCCAGTAGTATAGATATGGGACAGGGGGCTGTCGGCGGCTACACCTTC. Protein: CASSIDMGQGAVGGYTF.